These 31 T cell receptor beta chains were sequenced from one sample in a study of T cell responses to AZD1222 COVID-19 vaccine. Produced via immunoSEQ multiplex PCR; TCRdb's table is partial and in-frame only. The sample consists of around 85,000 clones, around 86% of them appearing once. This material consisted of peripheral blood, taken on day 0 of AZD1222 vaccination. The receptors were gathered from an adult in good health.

DNA for the CDR3: TGTGCCAGCAGCTTTGAGGATCTCTACAATGAGCAGTTCTTC. It translates to CASSFEDLYNEQFF. V is TRBV5-5 and J is TRBJ2-1, with D unclear. This CDR3 spans 14 amino acids. Trimming stripped 2 bases from V and 3 bases from J, with 9 bases between. From germline, CDR1 is SGHKS and CDR2 YYEKEE (reference sequence).

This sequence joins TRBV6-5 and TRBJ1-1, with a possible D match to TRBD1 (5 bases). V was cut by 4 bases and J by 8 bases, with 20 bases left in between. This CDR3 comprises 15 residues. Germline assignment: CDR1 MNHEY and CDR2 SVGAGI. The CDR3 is CASSSTGAGTAEAFF. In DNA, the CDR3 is TGTGCCAGCAGTTCCACCGGAGCCGGGACCGCAGAAGCTTTCTTT.

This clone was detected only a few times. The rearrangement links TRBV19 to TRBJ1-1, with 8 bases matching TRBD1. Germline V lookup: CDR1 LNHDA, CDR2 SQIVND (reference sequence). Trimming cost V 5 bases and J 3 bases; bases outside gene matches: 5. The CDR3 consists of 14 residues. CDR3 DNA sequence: TGTGCCAGTAGTCTAAGGACAGGGTACACTGAAGCTTTCTTT. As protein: CASSLRTGYTEAFF.

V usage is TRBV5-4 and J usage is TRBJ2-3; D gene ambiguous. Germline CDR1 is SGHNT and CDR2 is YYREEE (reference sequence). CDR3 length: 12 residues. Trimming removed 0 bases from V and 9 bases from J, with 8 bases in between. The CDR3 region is CASSLEERTQYF. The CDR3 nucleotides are TGTGCCAGCAGCTTGGAGGAGAGGACGCAGTATTTT.

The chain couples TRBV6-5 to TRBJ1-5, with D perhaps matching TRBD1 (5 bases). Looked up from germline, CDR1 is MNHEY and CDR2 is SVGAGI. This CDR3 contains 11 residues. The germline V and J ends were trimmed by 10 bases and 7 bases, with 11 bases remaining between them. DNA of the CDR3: TGTGCCACGGGGCCGGGGCAGCCCCAGCATTTT. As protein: CATGPGQPQHF.

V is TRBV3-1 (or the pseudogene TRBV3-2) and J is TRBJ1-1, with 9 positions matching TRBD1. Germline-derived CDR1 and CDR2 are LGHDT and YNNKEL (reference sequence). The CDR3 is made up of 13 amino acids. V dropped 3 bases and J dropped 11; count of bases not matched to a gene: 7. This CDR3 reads CASSQGGTGQAFF. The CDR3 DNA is TGTGCCAGCAGCCAGGGAGGGACAGGGCAGGCTTTCTTT.

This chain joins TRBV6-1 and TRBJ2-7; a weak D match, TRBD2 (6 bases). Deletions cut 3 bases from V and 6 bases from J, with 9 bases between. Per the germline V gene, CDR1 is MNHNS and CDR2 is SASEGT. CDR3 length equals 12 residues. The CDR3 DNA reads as TGTGCCAGCAGTGAGATGGGGGGCGAGCAGTACTTC. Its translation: CASSEMGGEQYF.

As DNA, the CDR3 is TGTGCCAGCAGCTTAGGTAGCGGGAGGAACCAATACAATGAGCAGTTCTTC. It translates to CASSLGSGRNQYNEQFF. The chain links TRBV13 to TRBJ2-1; 10 positions match TRBD2. After removal of 0 bases from V and 4 bases from J, the junction contained 6 bases not matched to a gene. The CDR3 extends over 17 amino acids. The germline V gene encodes CDR1 PRHDT and CDR2 FYEKMQ (reference sequence). Complete variable domain (other parts from reference TRBV13 and TRBJ2-1): AAGVIQSPRHLIKEKRETATLKCYPIPRHDTVYWYQQGPGQDPQFLISFYEKMQSDKGSIPDRFSAQQFSDYHSELNMSSLELGDSALYFCASSLGSGRNQYNEQFFGPGTRLTVL.

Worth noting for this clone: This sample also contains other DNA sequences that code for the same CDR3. The CDR3: CASSLGGEQYF. As DNA, the CDR3 is TGCGCCAGCAGCCTTGGCGGCGAGCAGTACTTC. The genes are TRBV5-1 and TRBJ2-7; D gene ambiguous. The CDR3 has 11 amino acids. Germline V gene data show CDR1 as SGHRS and CDR2 as YFSETQ. Trimming took off 4 bases at V and 6 bases at J, with 8 bases between the two ends.

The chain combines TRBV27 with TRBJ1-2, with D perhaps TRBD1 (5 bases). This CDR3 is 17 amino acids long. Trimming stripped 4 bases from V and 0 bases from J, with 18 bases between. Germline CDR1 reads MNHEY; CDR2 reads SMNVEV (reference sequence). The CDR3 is CASSSSPQVLANYGYTF. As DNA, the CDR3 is TGTGCCAGCAGTTCCTCCCCACAGGTCCTAGCTAACTATGGCTACACCTTC.

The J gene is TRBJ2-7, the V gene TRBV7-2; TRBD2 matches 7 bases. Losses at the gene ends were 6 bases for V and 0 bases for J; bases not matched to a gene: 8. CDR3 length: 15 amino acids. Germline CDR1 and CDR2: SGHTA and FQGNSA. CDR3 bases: TGTGCCAGCAGAGCAGCGGGACTATACTCCTACGAGCAGTACTTC. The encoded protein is CASRAAGLYSYEQYF.

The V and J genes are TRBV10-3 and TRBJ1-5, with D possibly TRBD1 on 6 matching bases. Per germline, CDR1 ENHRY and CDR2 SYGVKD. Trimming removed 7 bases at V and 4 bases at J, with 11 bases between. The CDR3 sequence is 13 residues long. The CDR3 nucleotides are TGTGCCATCACAGACAGGTGGAATCAGCCCCAGCATTTT. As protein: CAITDRWNQPQHF.

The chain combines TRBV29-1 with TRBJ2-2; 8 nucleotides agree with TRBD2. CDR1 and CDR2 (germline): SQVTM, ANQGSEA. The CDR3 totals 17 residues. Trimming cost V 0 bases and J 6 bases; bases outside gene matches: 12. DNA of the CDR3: TGCAGCGTTGAAGATCGGGAGGGGACGGGTGTTGCCGGGGAGCTGTTTTTT. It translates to CSVEDREGTGVAGELFF.

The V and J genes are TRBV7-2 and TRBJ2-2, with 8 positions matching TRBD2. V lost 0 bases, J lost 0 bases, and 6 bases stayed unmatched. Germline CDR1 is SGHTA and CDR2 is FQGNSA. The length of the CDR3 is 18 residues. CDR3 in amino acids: CASSLAPSGQANTGELFF. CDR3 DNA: TGTGCCAGCAGCTTAGCGCCTAGCGGGCAAGCGAACACCGGGGAGCTGTTTTTT.

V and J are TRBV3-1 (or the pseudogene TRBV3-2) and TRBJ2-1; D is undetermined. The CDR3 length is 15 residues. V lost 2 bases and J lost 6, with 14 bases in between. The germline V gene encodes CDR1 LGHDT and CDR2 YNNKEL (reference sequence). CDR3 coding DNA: TGTGCCAGCAGCCAAAGGAGAGGAGTACTCAATGAGCAGTTCTTC. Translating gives CASSQRRGVLNEQFF.

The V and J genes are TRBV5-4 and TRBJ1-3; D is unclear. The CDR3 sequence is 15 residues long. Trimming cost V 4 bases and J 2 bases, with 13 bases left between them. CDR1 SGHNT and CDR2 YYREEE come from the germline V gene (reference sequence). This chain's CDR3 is CASSKGSVTGNTIYF. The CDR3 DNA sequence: TGTGCCAGCAGCAAGGGCTCGGTTACTGGAAACACCATATATTTT. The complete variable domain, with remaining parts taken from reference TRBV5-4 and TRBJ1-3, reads ETGVTQSPTHLIKTRGQQVTLRCSSQSGHNTVSWYQQALGQGPQFIFQYYREEENGRGNFPPRFSGLQFPNYSSELNVNALELDDSALYLCASSKGSVTGNTIYFGEGSWLTVV.

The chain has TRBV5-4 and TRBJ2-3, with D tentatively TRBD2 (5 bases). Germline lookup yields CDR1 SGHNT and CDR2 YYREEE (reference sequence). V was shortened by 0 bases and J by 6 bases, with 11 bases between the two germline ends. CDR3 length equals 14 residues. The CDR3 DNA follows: TGTGCCAGCAGCTTGGAGGGAGTTGGGGATACGCAGTATTTT. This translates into CASSLEGVGDTQYF.

The CDR3 here is CAINRGEQGDTEAFF. CDR3 bases: TGTGCCATCAACCGGGGCGAACAGGGGGACACTGAAGCTTTCTTT. The chain has TRBV10-3 and TRBJ1-1; 8 positions agree with TRBD1. Germline trimming cut 7 bases from V and 3 bases from J; bases unmatched to any gene: 10. The V gene's germline CDR1 is ENHRY and CDR2 SYGVKD. This CDR3 comprises 15 residues.

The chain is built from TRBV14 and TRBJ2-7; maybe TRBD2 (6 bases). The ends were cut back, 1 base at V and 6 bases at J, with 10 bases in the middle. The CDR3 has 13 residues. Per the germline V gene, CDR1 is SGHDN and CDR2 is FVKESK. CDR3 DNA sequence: TGTGCCAGCAGCCAAGTACTAGCCAGCGAGCAGTACTTC. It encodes CASSQVLASEQYF.

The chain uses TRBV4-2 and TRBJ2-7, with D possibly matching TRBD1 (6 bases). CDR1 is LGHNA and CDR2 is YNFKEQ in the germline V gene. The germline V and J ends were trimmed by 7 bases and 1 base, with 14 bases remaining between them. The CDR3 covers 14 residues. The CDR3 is CASTQGKGSYEQYF. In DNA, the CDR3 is TGTGCCAGCACCCAGGGGAAGGGGTCCTACGAGCAGTACTTC.

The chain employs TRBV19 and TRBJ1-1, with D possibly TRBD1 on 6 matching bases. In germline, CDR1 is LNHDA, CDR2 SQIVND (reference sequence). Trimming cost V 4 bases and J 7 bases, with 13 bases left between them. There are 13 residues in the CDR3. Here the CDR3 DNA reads TGTGCCAGTAGTAGGGACACCCGAGTTGAAGCTTTCTTT. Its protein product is CASSRDTRVEAFF.

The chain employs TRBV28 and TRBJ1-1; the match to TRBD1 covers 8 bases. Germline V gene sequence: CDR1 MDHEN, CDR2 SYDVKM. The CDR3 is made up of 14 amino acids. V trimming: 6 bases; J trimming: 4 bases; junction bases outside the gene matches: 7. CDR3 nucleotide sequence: TGTGCCAGCAGCGAGGCAGGGGGCGGCACTGAAGCTTTCTTT. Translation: CASSEAGGGTEAFF.

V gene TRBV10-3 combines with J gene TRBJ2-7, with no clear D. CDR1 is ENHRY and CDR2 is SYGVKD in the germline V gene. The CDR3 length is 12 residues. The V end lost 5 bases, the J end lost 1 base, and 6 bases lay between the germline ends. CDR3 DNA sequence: TGTGCCATCAGTCAGAGTTCCTACGAGCAGTACTTC. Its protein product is CAISQSSYEQYF.

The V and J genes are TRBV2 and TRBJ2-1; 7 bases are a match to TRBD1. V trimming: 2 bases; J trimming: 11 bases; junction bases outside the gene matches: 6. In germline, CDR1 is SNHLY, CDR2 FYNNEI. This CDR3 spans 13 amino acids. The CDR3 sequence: CASSEIGGGQQFF. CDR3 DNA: TGTGCCAGCAGTGAAATAGGGGGCGGTCAGCAGTTCTTC.

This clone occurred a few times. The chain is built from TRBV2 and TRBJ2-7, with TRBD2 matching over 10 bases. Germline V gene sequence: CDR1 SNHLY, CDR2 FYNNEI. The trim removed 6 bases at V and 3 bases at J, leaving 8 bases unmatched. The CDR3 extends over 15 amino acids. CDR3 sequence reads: CASRTLLAGVYEQYF. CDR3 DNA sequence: TGTGCCAGCAGGACCCTTCTAGCGGGGGTCTACGAGCAGTACTTC.

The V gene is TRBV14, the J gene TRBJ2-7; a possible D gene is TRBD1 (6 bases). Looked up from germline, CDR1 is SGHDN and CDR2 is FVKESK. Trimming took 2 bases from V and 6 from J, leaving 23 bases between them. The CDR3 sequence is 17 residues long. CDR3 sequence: CASSQSLFRTEKGEQYF. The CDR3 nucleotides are TGTGCCAGCAGCCAATCCCTTTTTCGGACAGAAAAGGGCGAGCAGTACTTC. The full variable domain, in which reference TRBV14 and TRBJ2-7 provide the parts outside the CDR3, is EAGVTQFPSHSVIEKGQTVTLRCDPISGHDNLYWYRRVMGKEIKFLLHFVKESKQDESGMPNNRFLAERTGGTYSTLKVQPAELEDSGVYFCASSQSLFRTEKGEQYFGPGTRLTVT.

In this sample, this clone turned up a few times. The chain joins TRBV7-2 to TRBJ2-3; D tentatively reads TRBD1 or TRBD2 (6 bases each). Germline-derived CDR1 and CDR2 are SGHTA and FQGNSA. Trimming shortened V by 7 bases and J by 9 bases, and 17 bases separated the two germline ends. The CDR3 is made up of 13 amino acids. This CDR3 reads CASNPGGGGTQYF. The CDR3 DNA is TGTGCCAGCAACCCTGGAGGGGGAGGAACGCAGTATTTT. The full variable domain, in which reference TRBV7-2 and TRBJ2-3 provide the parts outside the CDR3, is GAGVSQSPSNKVTEKGKDVELRCDPISGHTALYWYRQSLGQGLEFLIYFQGNSAPDKSGLPSDRFSAERTGGSVSTLTIQRTQQEDSAVYLCASNPGGGGTQYFGPGTRLTVL.

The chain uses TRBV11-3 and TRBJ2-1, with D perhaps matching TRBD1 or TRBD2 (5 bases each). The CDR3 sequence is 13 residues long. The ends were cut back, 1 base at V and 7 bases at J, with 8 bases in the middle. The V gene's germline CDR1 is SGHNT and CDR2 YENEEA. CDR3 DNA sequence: TGTGCCAGCAGCTTAGGGGACCGAAATGAGCAGTTCTTC. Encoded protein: CASSLGDRNEQFF. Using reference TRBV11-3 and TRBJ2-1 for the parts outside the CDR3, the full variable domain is EAGVVQSPRYKIIEKKQPVAFWCNPISGHNTLYWYLQNLGQGPELLIRYENEEAVDDSQLPKDRFSAERLKGVDSTLKIQPAELGDSAVYLCASSLGDRNEQFFGPGTRLTVL.

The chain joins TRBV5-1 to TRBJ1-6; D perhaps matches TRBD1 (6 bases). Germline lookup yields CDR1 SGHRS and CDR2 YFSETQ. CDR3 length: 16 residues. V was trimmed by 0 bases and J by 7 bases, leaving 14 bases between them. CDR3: CASSLASGDPNSPLHF. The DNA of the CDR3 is TGCGCCAGCAGCTTGGCCTCAGGGGACCCAAATTCACCCCTCCACTTT. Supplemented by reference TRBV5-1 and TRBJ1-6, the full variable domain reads KAGVTQTPRYLIKTRGQQVTLSCSPISGHRSVSWYQQTPGQGLQFLFEYFSETQRNKGNFPGRFSGRQFSNSRSEMNVSTLELGDSALYLCASSLASGDPNSPLHFGNGTRLTVT.

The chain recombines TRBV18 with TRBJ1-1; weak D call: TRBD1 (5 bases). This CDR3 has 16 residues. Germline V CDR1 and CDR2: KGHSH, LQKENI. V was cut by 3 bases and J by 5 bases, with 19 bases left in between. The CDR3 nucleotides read TGTGCCAGCTCACCTCATGTCAAAAGGGAGGGGACTGAAGCTTTCTTT. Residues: CASSPHVKREGTEAFF.

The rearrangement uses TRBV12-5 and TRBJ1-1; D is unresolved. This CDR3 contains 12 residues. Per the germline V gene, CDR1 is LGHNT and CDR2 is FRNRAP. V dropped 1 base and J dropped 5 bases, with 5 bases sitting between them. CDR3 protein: CASGLERTEAFF. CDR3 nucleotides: TGTGCTAGTGGTTTGGAAAGGACTGAAGCTTTCTTT. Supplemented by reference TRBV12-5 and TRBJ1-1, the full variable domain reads DARVTQTPRHKVTEMGQEVTMRCQPILGHNTVFWYRQTMMQGLELLAYFRNRAPLDDSGMPKDRFSAEMPDATLATLKIQPSEPRDSAVYFCASGLERTEAFFGQGTRLTVV.